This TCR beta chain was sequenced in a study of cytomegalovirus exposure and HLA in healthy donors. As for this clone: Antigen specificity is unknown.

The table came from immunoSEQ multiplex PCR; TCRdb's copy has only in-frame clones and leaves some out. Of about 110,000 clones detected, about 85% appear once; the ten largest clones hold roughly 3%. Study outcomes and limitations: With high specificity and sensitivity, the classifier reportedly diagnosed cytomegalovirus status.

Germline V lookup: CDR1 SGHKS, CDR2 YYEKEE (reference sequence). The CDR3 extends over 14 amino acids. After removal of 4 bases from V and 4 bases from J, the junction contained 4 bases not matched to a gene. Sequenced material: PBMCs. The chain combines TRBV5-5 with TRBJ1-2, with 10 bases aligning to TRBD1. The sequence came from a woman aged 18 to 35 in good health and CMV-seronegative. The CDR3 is CASSTGDRGYGYTF. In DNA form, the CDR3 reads TGTGCCAGCAGCACCGGGGACAGGGGCTATGGCTACACCTTC.